This T cell receptor (beta chain) comes out of a study of CD8 T cells in ankylosing spondylitis. Study observations and caveats: Disease-linked clones, CD8+, were relatively rare in peripheral blood. Characteristic of ankylosing spondylitis blood, it appeared, was a TCR beta motif comprising roughly eight highly homologous variants. Reportedly, matched ankylosing spondylitis synovial fluid was significantly enriched for disease-linked clones.

Quantitative 5'-RACE was performed with molecular barcodes, and it yielded the TCR beta libraries. TCRdb redid the calling of the 5' RACE reads with MiXCR, one entry per CDR3 protein. This table has fewer than 550,000 distinct CDR3 sequences, roughly 5% appearing once. This clonotype was observed a few times. The antigen remains undetermined. The receptor's source is a male donor with ankylosing spondylitis. Sequencing was performed on blood, either unsorted or a sorted T cell fraction (not recorded which).

CDR3 nucleotide sequence: TGTGCCAGCAGCTCGACGCCCGGGACCGCGAAGTTCTTC. Amino acid sequence: CASSSTPGTAKFF. J is TRBJ2-1 and V is TRBV7-3, with D possibly being TRBD1 or TRBD2 (5 bases each). V lost 4 bases to trimming and J lost 14 bases, with 18 bases between them. The CDR3 length is 13 residues. In germline, CDR1 is SGHTA, CDR2 FQGTGA.